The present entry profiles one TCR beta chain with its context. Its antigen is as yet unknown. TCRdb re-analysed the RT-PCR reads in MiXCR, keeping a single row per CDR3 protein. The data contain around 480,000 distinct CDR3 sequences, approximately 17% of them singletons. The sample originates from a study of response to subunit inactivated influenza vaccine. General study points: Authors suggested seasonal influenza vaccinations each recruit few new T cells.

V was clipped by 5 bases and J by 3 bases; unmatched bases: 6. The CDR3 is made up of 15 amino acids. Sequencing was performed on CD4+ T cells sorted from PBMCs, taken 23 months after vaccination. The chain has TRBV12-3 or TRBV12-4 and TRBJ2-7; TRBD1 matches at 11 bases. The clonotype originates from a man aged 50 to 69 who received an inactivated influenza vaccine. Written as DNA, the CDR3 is TGTGCCAGCAGTGACACCGGGACAGGGGGCTACGAGCAGTACTTC. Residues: CASSDTGTGGYEQYF.